This T cell receptor (beta chain) was retrieved from a study of graft-versus-host responses after intestinal transplantation. Study outcomes and limitations: Some GvH clones were seen earlier in gut or blood, suggesting intestinal origin.

Profiled with immunoSEQ multiplex PCR; TCRdb holds only in-frame clones, not every one. The data contain roughly 90,000 clones, about 87% of them singletons. On this clone: Its antigen is as yet unknown.

V shed 3 bases, J shed 1 base, and the junction held 8 bases outside the gene matches. The V gene's germline CDR1 is KGHSH and CDR2 LQKENI. The CDR3 spans 17 residues. This chain uses TRBV18 with TRBJ2-3, with 9 bases lining up with TRBD2. Sequencing used unstimulated CD4+ T cells sorted from spleen or lymph node cells, obtained before transplant. This clonotype originated in a human donor who was the organ donor for an intestinal transplant. CDR3 nucleotide sequence: TGTGCCAGCTCACCTTTATCTAGCGGGATAGGCACAGATACGCAGTATTTT. This translates into CASSPLSSGIGTDTQYF.